Detailed here is one TCR beta chain. This clone's antigen is unknown. Base qualities are missing; no much larger clone stands one base away. Library prep was done by the immunoSEQ multiplex PCR assay. TCRdb took over this immuneACCESS table, retaining in-frame rearrangements with V and J assigned. Such tables are incomplete; in checked studies, under half of the missing clones stem from an unresolved V gene, and the remainder is unexplained. The sample table lists about 61,000 clones, roughly 97% of them with a count of one. The ten largest clonotypes hold 0.19% of the sample. These data are taken from a study of technical replicates of blood from a handful of donors (dated by TCRdb to about 2017). From cysteine to phenylalanine, the CDR3 is 14 amino acids long. The kept DNA is CDR3 alone, 42 bases in frame from the first base. V gives up 5 bases and J gives up 10 bases, and the segment between their germline ends measures 20 bases. The germline V gene yields SGHAT for CDR1 and FQNNGV for CDR2.

The source material was T cells isolated from PBMCs. The rearrangement combines TRBV11-2 with TRBJ1-1, and possibly TRBD1, on 6 matching bases. This clonotype was obtained from a human donor in good health. The DNA is as follows: TGTGCCAGCAGCCCGGACAGTTTGTATTTTCCAGCTTTCTTT. The resulting protein is CASSPDSLYFPAFF. The variable domain in full, with residues beyond the CDR3 obtained from the reference TRBV11-2 and TRBJ1-1 genes, is EAGVAQSPRYKIIEKRQSVAFWCNPISGHATLYWYQQILGQGPKLLIQFQNNGVVDDSQLPKDRFSAERLKGVDSTLKIQPAKLEDSAVYLCASSPDSLYFPAFFGQGTRLTVV.